This T cell receptor beta chain was sequenced for a study of T cells in localized non-small cell lung cancer (dated by TCRdb to about 2020). Some background on the complete study: Comparing tumors with uninvolved tumor-adjacent lungs, the study looked at the T cell repertoires of 236 patients with early-stage NSCLC. The mean age of the NSCLC patients was 50 to 85 years, with approximately 130 men and 100 to 110 women. All 240 or so NSCLC patients in the cohort were treatment-naive and had localized lung tumors that were resected.

Study-wide conclusions, independent of this receptor: Because of the exploratory design, TCR variables were selected using unadjusted p-values without false-discovery rate correction. Uninvolved tumor-adjacent lung showed the highest T cell clonality, higher than tumor, which suggests more focused antigenic responses in the uninvolved tumor-adjacent lung. Multi-region tumor sequencing was not performed, so intratumor heterogeneity could not be excluded. Of the top 100 tumor clones, a median of about 53 were detected in paired uninvolved adjacent lung; approximately 30 were also among that lung's top 100. Higher blood T cell density associated with longer overall survival, while higher adjacent-lung clonality associated with shorter survival.

At diagnosis, tumor, uninvolved tumor-adjacent lung and peripheral blood were collected and then preserved as a mix of FFPE and fresh-frozen material. For TCR repertoire profiling, blood samples were analyzed as peripheral blood mononuclear cells. The immunoSEQ Assay was used to sequence TCR beta CDR3 regions from DNA. In the source study's methods: T cell density was computed as TCR beta template counts normalized to usable DNA estimated by amplifying housekeeping genes. Using the preseqR package, richness was estimated by extrapolating to 120,000 templates for tissue samples and 400,000 templates for PBMC samples. Clonality was defined by subtracting Pielou's evenness from one. Tissue-enriched TCRs were identified through differential abundance testing performed on productive amino-acid clonotypes, with a minimum total count of 5 and an alpha of 0.1. Repertoire overlap between compartments was quantified with the Jaccard Index and Morisita Overlap Index. GLIPH clustered TCR beta CDR3s with public tetramer-defined viral CDR3s; viral motifs required at least three viral sequences plus V-gene enrichment. Imported from immuneACCESS, the table was reduced by TCRdb to in-frame sequences with V and J called. These copies leave out some clones; in studies compared against another copy, an unresolved V gene accounts for under half, and the cause of the remainder is not known. V and J calls and clone size are as listed in that table; D and trimming were resolved from the DNA. Within this sample are approximately 15,000 clones, with 85% to 90% of them counted one time only. The top ten clonotypes cover roughly 1.2% of the sample.

Only one count was recorded for this clone. Its specific antigen is unknown. There are no base qualities to consult, and no much larger clone falls within one base. The germline V gene (reference sequence) provides CDR1 MNHEY and CDR2 SMNVEV. V loses 6 bases of germline sequence and J loses 5 bases, and the interval between the two ends is 22 bases. The cysteine opens and the phenylalanine closes a CDR3 of 17 amino acids. The entry retains the CDR3 DNA only, 51 bases that are in frame from base 1. Sequences were derived from peripheral blood mononuclear cells, sampled before any cancer treatment. This sequence was found in a woman aged 35 to 75 with stage III lung adenocarcinoma. The chain links TRBV27 with TRBJ2-2; the D gene is not confidently resolved. In nucleotides, the sequence is TGTGCCAGCAGCCCTATTCCGGACGGCTACCCAACCGGGGAGCTGTTTTTT. This codes for CASSPIPDGYPTGELFF.